This T cell receptor beta chain was found in a study of blood T cells in healthy people across ages. The CDR3 covers 19 residues. The V gene's germline CDR1 is MNHEY and CDR2 SVGEGT. V lost 5 bases to trimming and J lost 1 base; unmatched junction nucleotides: 17. A J-beta primer mix and a sample-barcoded 5' primer were used in a second PCR of roughly 6 to 11 cycles. There were at least 2.5 million CDR3-containing paired-end reads obtained from each sample. TCRdb re-called the 5' RACE reads with MiXCR, one entry per CDR3 protein. The repertoire includes around 1,600,000 distinct CDR3 sequences, less than 45% of them detected once, and over 3.5% sits in the top ten. Per sample, a minimum of 6.5 million PBMCs were isolated.

Sequencing used blood. This TCR came from a woman aged 18-29 years in good health. This chain joins TRBV6-2 or TRBV6-3 and TRBJ2-1; 7 bases map to TRBD1. The chain's CDR3 is CASSKIFSPRDRSYNEQFF. CDR3 DNA: TGTGCCAGCAGTAAAATATTTTCACCCCGGGACAGATCCTACAATGAGCAGTTCTTC.